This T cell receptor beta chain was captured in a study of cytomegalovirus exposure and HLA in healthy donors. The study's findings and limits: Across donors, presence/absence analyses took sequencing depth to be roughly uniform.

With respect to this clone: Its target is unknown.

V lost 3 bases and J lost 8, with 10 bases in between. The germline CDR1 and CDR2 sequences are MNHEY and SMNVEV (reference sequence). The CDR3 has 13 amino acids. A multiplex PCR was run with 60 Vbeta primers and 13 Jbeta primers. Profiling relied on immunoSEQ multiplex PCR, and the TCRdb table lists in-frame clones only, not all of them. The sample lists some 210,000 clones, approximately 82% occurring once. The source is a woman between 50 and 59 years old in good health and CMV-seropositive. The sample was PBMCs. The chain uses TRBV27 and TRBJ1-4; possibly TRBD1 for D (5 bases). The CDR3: CASSFQGGEKLFF. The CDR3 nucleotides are TGTGCCAGCAGTTTCCAGGGTGGCGAAAAACTGTTTTTT.